This T cell receptor beta chain originates from a study of T cell clones after liver transplantation. About the study: Liver transplant recipients had immunosuppression withdrawal attempted within 2 years. Standard immunosuppression, with no induction, continued until 12-24 months after transplant.

Sequencing was performed with immunoSEQ multiplex PCR; in TCRdb, only in-frame clones are kept and a portion is missing. The sample lists about 120,000 clones, 90% occurring once. This CDR3 spans 13 amino acids. Germline V gene lookup returns CDR1 SGDLS and CDR2 YYNGEE. Germline trimming cut 4 bases from V and 10 bases from J; bases unmatched to any gene: 7. The chain links TRBV9 to TRBJ2-1, with 8 positions matching TRBD2. Sequencing was performed on CD4+ T cells from blood, taken 12 months after liver transplant. The sequence came from a human patient who received a liver transplant. Some of these T cells may belong to the graft donor. The CDR3, as DNA: TGTGCCAGCAGCCAGCGGGAGAGGGACGAGCAGTTCTTC. This codes for CASSQRERDEQFF.